Shown below are 3 T cell receptor beta chains from a single sample sequenced in a study of shared clonotypes between healthy human individuals. Using immunoSEQ multiplex PCR, the repertoire was profiled, and TCRdb retains in-frame clones only, with some absent. The sample lists a few million clones; 85% to 95% were seen once. The sample comprised naive CD4+ T cells from PBMCs. Subset of the sample: CD45RA+ positively selected. These receptors originate from a man younger than 35 in good health. Some clones in this sample may be carry-over from other donors' samples.

The chain is built from TRBV28 and TRBJ2-1; 16 bases agree with TRBD2. Losses at the gene ends were 5 bases for V and 12 bases for J; bases not matched to a gene: 10. Germline lookup yields CDR1 MDHEN and CDR2 SYDVKM. The CDR3 has 16 amino acids. CDR3 DNA sequence: TGTGCCAGCAGTACCGGGACTAGCGGGAGGGCCGGGGTGCAGTTCTTC. This translates into CASSTGTSGRAGVQFF.

The J gene is TRBJ2-5, the V gene TRBV27; maybe TRBD2 (6 bases). The germline V gene has CDR1 MNHEY and CDR2 SMNVEV (reference sequence). The CDR3 contains 17 residues. V was cut by 1 base and J by 2 bases, with 17 bases left in between. The CDR3 protein is CASSLFSVGREQETQYF. CDR3 in DNA: TGTGCCAGCAGTTTATTTAGTGTGGGGCGGGAACAAGAGACCCAGTACTTC.

This clone has a single count. At one of its ends the junction is not consistent with the germline gene, which may arise from a read error. The chain carries TRBV11-2 and TRBJ2-3; 7 positions match TRBD1. Looked up from germline, CDR1 is SGHAT and CDR2 is FQNNGV. The CDR3 spans 12 residues. The CDR3 loop reads CASSLNPGQANF. The CDR3 DNA follows: TGTGCCAGCAGCTTAAACCCCGGACAGGCCAATTTT.